This T cell receptor (beta chain) was identified in a study of blood T cell repertoires in COVID-19. Clones were sequenced by immunoSEQ multiplex PCR, and TCRdb holds only the in-frame ones, with some missing. The table includes a few hundred thousand clones, about four fifths detected once. This clone was recorded at least ten times. V lost 6 bases and J 6 bases, leaving 9 bases between the germline ends. CDR1 is SNHLY and CDR2 is FYNNEI in the germline V gene. The CDR3 has 12 residues. This clonotype originated in a woman younger than 35 with acute or convalescent COVID-19. The sequenced sample was peripheral blood. The chain combines TRBV2 with TRBJ1-5; D is ambiguous. Here the CDR3 reads CASRWSGQPQHF. The CDR3 DNA reads TGTGCCAGCAGGTGGTCGGGTCAGCCCCAGCATTTT.